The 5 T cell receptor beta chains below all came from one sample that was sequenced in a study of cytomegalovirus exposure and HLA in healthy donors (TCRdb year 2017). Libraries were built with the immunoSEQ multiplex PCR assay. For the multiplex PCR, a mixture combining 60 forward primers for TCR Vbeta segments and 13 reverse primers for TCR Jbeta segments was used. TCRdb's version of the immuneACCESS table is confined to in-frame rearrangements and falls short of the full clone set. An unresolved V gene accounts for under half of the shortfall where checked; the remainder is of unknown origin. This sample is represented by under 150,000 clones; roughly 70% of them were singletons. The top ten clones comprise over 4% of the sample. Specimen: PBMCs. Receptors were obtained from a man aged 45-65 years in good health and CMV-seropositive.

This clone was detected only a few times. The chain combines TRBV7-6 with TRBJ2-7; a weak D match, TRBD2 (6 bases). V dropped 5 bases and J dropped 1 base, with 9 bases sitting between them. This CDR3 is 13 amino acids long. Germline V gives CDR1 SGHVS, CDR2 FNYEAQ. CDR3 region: CASSTGGSYEQYF. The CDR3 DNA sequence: TGTGCCAGCAGCACCGGGGGTTCCTACGAGCAGTACTTC. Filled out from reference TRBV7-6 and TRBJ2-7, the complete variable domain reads GAGVSQSPRYKVTKRGQDVALRCDPISGHVSLYWYRQALGQGPEFLTYFNYEAQQDKSGLPNDRFSAERPEGSISTLTIQRTEQRDSAMYRCASSTGGSYEQYFGPGTRLTVT.

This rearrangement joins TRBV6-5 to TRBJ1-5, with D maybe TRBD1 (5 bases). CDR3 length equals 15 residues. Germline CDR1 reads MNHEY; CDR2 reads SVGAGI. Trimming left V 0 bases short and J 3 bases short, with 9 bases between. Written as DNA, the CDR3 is TGTGCCAGCAGTTACTCGACCAGGGACAATCAGCCCCAGCATTTT. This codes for CASSYSTRDNQPQHF.

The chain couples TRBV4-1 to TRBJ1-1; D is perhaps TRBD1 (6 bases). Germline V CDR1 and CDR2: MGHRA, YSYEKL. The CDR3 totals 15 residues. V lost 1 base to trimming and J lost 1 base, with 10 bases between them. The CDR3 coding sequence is TGCGCCAGCAGCCAAGTGGGGACACCGAACACTGAAGCTTTCTTT. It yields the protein CASSQVGTPNTEAFF.

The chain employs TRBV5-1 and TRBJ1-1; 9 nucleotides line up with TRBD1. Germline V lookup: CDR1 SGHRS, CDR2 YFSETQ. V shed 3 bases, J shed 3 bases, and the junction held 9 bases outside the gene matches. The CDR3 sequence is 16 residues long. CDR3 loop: CASSSGQGQEDTEAFF. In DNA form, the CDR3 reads TGCGCCAGCAGCTCCGGACAGGGGCAGGAGGACACTGAAGCTTTCTTT.

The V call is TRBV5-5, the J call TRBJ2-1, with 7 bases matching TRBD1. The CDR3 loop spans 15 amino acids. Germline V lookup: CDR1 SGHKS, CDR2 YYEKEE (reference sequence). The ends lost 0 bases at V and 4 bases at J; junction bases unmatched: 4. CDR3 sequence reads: CASSLDRGQYNEQFF. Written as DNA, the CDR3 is TGTGCCAGCAGCTTGGACCGGGGACAGTACAATGAGCAGTTCTTC.